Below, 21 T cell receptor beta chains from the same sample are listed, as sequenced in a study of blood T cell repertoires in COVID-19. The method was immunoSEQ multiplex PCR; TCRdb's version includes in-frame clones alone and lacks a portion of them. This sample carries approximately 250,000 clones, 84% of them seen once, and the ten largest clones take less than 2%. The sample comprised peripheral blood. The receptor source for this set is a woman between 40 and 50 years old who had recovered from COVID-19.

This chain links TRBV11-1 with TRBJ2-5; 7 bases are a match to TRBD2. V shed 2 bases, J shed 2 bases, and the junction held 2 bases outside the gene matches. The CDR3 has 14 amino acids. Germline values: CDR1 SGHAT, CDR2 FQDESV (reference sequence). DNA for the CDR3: TGTGCCAGCAGCTTAATACTAGCGCAAGAGACCCAGTACTTC. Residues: CASSLILAQETQYF.

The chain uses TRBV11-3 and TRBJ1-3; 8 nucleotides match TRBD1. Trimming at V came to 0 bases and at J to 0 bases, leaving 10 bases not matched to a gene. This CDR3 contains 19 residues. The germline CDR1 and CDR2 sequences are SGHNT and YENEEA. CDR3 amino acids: CASSLDGPGTGISGNTIYF. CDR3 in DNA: TGTGCCAGCAGCTTAGACGGTCCCGGGACAGGCATCTCTGGAAACACCATATATTTT.

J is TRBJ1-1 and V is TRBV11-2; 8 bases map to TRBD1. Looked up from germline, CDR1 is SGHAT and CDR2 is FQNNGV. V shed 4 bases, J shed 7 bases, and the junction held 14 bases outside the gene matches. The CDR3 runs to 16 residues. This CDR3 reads CASSSLRTGYRSEAFF. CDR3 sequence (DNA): TGTGCCAGCAGCTCCCTAAGGACAGGGTATCGGAGTGAAGCTTTCTTT.

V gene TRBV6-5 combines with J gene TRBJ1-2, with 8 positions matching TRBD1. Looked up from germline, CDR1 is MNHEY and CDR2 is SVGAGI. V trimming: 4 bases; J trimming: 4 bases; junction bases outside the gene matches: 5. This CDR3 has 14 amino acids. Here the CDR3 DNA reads TGTGCCAGCAGTTCCAGGGGGCTGACCTATGGCTACACCTTC. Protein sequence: CASSSRGLTYGYTF.

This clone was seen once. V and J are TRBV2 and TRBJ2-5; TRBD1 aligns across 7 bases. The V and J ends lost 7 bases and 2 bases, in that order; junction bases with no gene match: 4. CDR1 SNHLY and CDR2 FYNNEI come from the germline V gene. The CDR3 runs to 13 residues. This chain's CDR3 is CASKGQPQETQYF. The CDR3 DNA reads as TGTGCCAGCAAGGGACAGCCGCAAGAGACCCAGTACTTC.

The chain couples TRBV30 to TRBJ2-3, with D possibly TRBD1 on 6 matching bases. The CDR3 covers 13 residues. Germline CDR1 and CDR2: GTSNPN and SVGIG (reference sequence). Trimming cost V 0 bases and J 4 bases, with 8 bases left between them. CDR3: CAWSVQGSDTQYF. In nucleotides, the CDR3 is TGTGCCTGGAGTGTGCAGGGGTCAGATACGCAGTATTTT.

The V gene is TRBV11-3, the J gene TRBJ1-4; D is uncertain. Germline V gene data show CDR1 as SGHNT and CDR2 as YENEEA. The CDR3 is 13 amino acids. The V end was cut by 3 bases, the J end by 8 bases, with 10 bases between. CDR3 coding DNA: TGTGCCAGCAGCTTTGAGGGAAGGGAAAAACTGTTTTTT. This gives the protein CASSFEGREKLFF.

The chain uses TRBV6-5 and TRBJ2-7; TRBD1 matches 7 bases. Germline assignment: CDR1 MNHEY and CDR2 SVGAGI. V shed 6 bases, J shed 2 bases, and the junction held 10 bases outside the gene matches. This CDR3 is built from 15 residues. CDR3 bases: TGTGCCAGCAGCCTATCCGGGACAGCACCCTACGAGCAGTACTTC. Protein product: CASSLSGTAPYEQYF.

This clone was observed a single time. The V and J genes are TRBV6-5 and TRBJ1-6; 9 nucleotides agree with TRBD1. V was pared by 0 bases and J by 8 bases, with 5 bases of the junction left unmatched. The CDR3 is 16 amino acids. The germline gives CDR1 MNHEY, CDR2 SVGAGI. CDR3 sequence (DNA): TGTGCCAGCAGTTACTCCGGGACAGGGAGGGATTCACCCCTCCACTTT. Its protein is CASSYSGTGRDSPLHF.

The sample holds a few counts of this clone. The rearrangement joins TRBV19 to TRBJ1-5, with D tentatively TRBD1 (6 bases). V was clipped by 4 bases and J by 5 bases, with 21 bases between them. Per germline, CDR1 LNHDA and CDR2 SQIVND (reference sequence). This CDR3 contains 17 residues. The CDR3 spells CASSTRGGQASDQPQHF. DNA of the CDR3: TGTGCCAGTAGTACGAGGGGGGGGCAGGCGAGCGATCAGCCCCAGCATTTT.

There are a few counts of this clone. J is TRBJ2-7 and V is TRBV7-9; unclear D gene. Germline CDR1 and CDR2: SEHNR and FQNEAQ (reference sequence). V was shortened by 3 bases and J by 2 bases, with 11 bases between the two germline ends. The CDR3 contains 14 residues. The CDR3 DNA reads TGTGCCAGCAGCTTCCTTGATAGAACCTACGAGCAGTACTTC. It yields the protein CASSFLDRTYEQYF.

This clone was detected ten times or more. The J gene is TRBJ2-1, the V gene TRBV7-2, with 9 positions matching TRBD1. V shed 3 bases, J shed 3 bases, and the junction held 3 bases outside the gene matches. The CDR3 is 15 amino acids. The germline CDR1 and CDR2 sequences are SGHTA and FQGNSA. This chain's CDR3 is CASSFGQGNYNEQFF. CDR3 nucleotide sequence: TGTGCCAGCAGCTTTGGACAGGGGAACTACAATGAGCAGTTCTTC.

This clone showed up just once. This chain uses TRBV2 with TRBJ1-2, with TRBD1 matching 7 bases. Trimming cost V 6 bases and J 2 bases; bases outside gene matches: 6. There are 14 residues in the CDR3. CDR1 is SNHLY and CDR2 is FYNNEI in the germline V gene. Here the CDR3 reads CASSGDSRNYGYTF. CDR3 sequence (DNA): TGTGCCAGCAGCGGGGACAGCCGAAACTATGGCTACACCTTC.

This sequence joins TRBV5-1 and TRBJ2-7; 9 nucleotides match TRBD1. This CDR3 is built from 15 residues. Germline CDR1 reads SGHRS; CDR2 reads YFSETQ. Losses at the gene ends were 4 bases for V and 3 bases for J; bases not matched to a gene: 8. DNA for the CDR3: TGCGCCAGCAGCGCTGGGACAGGGCCGATCTACGAGCAGTACTTC. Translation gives CASSAGTGPIYEQYF.

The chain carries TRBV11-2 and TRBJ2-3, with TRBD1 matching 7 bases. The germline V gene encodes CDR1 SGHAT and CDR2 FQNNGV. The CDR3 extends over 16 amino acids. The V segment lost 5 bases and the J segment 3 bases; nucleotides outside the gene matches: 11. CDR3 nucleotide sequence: TGTGCCAGCAGCCAACCGACAGGGTTGTTTACAGATACGCAGTATTTT. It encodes CASSQPTGLFTDTQYF.

The CDR3 nucleotides are TGTGCCAGCAGCAAAAAACGGCGGCCAACCTACGAGCAGTACTTC. It codes for CASSKKRRPTYEQYF. The J gene is TRBJ2-7, the V gene TRBV5-6; D gene uncertain. The ends were cut back, 4 bases at V and 2 bases at J, with 16 bases in the middle. Germline V gene lookup returns CDR1 SGHDT and CDR2 YYEEEE. CDR3 length equals 15 residues.

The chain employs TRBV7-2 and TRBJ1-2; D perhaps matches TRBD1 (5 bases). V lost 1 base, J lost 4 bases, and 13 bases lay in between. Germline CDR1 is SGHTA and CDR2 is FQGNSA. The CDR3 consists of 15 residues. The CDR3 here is CASSLGRGDPYGYTF. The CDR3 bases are TGTGCCAGCAGCTTAGGAAGGGGCGACCCCTATGGCTACACCTTC.

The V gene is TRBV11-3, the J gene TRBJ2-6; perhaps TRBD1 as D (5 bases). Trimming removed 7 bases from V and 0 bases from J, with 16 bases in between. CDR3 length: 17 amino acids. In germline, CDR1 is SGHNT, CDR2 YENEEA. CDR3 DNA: TGTGCCAGCACCATTGACAGTGCCTACTCTGGGGCCAACGTCCTGACTTTC. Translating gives CASTIDSAYSGANVLTF. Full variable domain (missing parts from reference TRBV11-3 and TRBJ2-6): EAGVVQSPRYKIIEKKQPVAFWCNPISGHNTLYWYLQNLGQGPELLIRYENEEAVDDSQLPKDRFSAERLKGVDSTLKIQPAELGDSAVYLCASTIDSAYSGANVLTFGAGSRLTVL.

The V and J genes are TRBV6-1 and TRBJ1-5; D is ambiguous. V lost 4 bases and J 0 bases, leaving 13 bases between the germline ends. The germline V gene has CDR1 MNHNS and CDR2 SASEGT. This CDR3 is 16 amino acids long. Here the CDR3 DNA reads TGTGCCAGCAGTGTTTTCCTCGCGGGTAGCAATCAGCCCCAGCATTTT. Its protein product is CASSVFLAGSNQPQHF.

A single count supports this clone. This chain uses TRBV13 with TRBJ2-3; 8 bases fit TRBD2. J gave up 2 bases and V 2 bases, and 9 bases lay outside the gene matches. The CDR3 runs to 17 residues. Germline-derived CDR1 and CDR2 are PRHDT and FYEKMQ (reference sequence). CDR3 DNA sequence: TGTGCCAGCAGCTTAAGCGCGGGGGGCCTGAACACAGATACGCAGTATTTT. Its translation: CASSLSAGGLNTDTQYF.

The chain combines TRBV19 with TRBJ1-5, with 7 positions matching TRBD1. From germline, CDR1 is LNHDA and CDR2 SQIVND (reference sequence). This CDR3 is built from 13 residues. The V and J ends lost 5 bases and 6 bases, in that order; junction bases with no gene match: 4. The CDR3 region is CASSVGQVQPQHF. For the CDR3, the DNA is TGTGCCAGTAGTGTTGGACAGGTTCAGCCCCAGCATTTT.